Shown below are 32 T cell receptor beta chains from a single sample sequenced in a study of CD8+CD57+ T cells in acquired aplastic anemia. It was genomic DNA that served as the template for profiling TCR beta VDJ and CDR3. TCRdb re-analysed the reads in MiXCR, keeping a single row per CDR3 protein. The data contain under 200,000 distinct CDR3 sequences, around half of them seen just once; the ten biggest clones take up approximately 2.8%. By flow cytometry, patients selected for sequencing had shown an expansion of CD8+CD57+ cells. The specimen was sorted CD4+, CD8+, or CD8+CD57+ T cells (not recorded which) from PBMCs. Source of these receptors: a human donor with aplastic anemia.

The genes are TRBV19 and TRBJ1-1; D is unresolved. The V and J ends lost 5 bases and 1 base respectively, with 11 bases between them. Looked up from germline, CDR1 is LNHDA and CDR2 is SQIVND (reference sequence). The CDR3 is 14 residues long. CDR3 coding DNA: TGTGCCAGTAGTCTCCTAGACGGGAACACTGAAGCTTTCTTT. Amino acid sequence: CASSLLDGNTEAFF.

The V and J genes are TRBV7-2 and TRBJ2-7; D gene uncertain. This CDR3 is 13 amino acids long. Germline V gene data show CDR1 as SGHTA and CDR2 as FQGNSA. V lost 0 bases and J 1 base, leaving 4 bases between the germline ends. The CDR3 DNA sequence: TGTGCCAGCAGCTTAGCGTCATCCTACGAGCAGTACTTC. The encoded protein is CASSLASSYEQYF.

This clonotype was detected many times. The chain employs TRBV12-3 or TRBV12-4 and TRBJ2-7; tentatively, D is TRBD1 (6 bases). Deletions cut 3 bases from V and 5 bases from J, with 14 bases between. The CDR3 extends over 14 amino acids. The CDR3 spells CASSFGQGSHEQYF. The CDR3 nucleotides are TGTGCCAGCAGTTTCGGGCAGGGGAGCCACGAGCAGTACTTC.

At least ten counts were recorded for this clonotype. The CDR3 region has the DNA TGTGCCAGCAGCACCACAGGAGGGCCTGGGGGAGATACGCAGTATTTT. Amino acid sequence: CASSTTGGPGGDTQYF. The rearrangement joins TRBV7-3 to TRBJ2-3; possibly TRBD2 for D (6 bases). CDR3 length: 16 amino acids. V gave up 5 bases and J gave up 5 bases, with 20 bases separating them. CDR1 is SGHTA, CDR2 FQGTGA, per germline.

In its sample, this clonotype was seen many times. This rearrangement joins TRBV15 to TRBJ1-5; D not resolved. This CDR3 is 15 amino acids long. Germline values: CDR1 LNHNV, CDR2 YYDKDF (reference sequence). The ends were cut back, 0 bases at V and 2 bases at J, with 8 bases in the middle. The CDR3 region is CATSRDVVGNQPQHF. In nucleotides, the CDR3 is TGTGCCACCAGCAGAGATGTTGTGGGCAATCAGCCCCAGCATTTT.

In its sample, this clonotype was seen many times. The rearrangement joins TRBV6-1 to TRBJ1-3, with D unclear. Trimming stripped 9 bases from V and 0 bases from J, with 6 bases between. The germline V gene encodes CDR1 MNHNS and CDR2 SASEGT. This CDR3 region has 12 residues. As DNA, the CDR3 is TGTGCCAGTCTTAGCTCTGGAAACACCATATATTTT. It specifies CASLSSGNTIYF.

In this sample, this clonotype turned up many times. The chain joins TRBV7-2 to TRBJ1-3; no clear D gene. The CDR3 covers 15 residues. Between the trimmed V and J ends, which lost 0 bases and 4 bases, there was a span of 10 bases. Germline values: CDR1 SGHTA, CDR2 FQGNSA. The CDR3 coding sequence is TGTGCCAGCAGCTTAGCCCCAGGTGCAGGAAACACCATATATTTT. Translation gives CASSLAPGAGNTIYF.

This clonotype was counted between two and nine times. A much larger clone is a single base away; this may be a read error. V and J are TRBV5-8 and TRBJ2-3, with 11 bases aligning to TRBD2. Germline lookup yields CDR1 SGHTS and CDR2 YDEGEE. This CDR3 contains 13 residues. CDR3 sequence (DNA): TGTGCCAGCCAACTAGCGGGAGCAGATACGCGGTATTTT. Its protein product is CASQLAGADTRYF.

The gene calls are TRBV5-6 and TRBJ1-3; D is unresolved. The CDR3 runs 15 residues. Germline CDR1 and CDR2: SGHDT and YYEEEE. Trimming left V 2 bases short and J 3 bases short, with 12 bases between. The CDR3, as DNA: TGTGCCAGCAGCTTCCTAGCGAGACATGGAAACACCATATATTTT. Amino acid sequence: CASSFLARHGNTIYF.

The V and J genes are TRBV7-8 and TRBJ2-5, with 7 bases fitting TRBD2. Germline CDR1 reads SGHVS; CDR2 reads FQNEAQ. This CDR3 is built from 15 residues. V gave up 6 bases and J gave up 9 bases; unmatched junction bases: 16. CDR3 bases: TGTGCCAGCAGACCAGCTAGTGGTCGGGGAGGGGCCCAGTACTTC. It is translated as CASRPASGRGGAQYF.

The chain combines TRBV20-1 with TRBJ2-7; TRBD2 might be the D (6 bases). The CDR3 contains 13 residues. CDR1 DFQATT and CDR2 SNEGSKA come from the germline V gene (reference sequence). Deletions cut 3 bases from V and 2 bases from J, with 11 bases between. DNA of the CDR3: TGCAGTGCTAGGGGACTCCAGACCTACGAGCAGTACTTC. Translating gives CSARGLQTYEQYF.

This chain connects TRBV7-8 to TRBJ2-3, with TRBD2 matching over 8 bases. Germline V gene lookup returns CDR1 SGHVS and CDR2 FQNEAQ. The trim removed 8 bases at V and 6 bases at J, leaving 7 bases unmatched. The CDR3 contains 13 residues. CDR3 nucleotides: TGTGCCAGCGCCCAAGCGGGAGCCGATACGCAGTATTTT. The encoded protein is CASAQAGADTQYF.

At least ten counts were recorded for this clonotype. V usage is TRBV14 and J usage is TRBJ1-1; the D is unclear. Germline CDR1 and CDR2: SGHDN and FVKESK. V was cut by 3 bases and J by 2 bases, with 7 bases left in between. This CDR3 spans 13 amino acids. CDR3 protein: CASSHLHNTEAFF. In DNA, the CDR3 is TGTGCCAGCAGCCATCTTCACAACACTGAAGCTTTCTTT.

This chain's CDR3 is CASSFGRVRVNTEAFF. In DNA form, the CDR3 reads TGTGCCAGCAGCTTTGGGCGGGTCCGTGTGAACACTGAAGCTTTCTTT. This chain joins TRBV11-1 and TRBJ1-1; D is unresolved. CDR1 is SGHAT and CDR2 is FQDESV in the germline V gene (reference sequence). This CDR3 is built from 16 residues. V lost 3 bases to trimming and J lost 0 bases, with 14 bases between them.

The rearrangement joins TRBV11-2 to TRBJ2-5; TRBD2 matches 14 bases. Losses at the gene ends were 3 bases for V and 0 bases for J; bases not matched to a gene: 6. Germline V gene sequence: CDR1 SGHAT, CDR2 FQNNGV. This CDR3 is built from 18 residues. The CDR3 protein is CASSFRTSGGPYQETQYF. The CDR3 DNA follows: TGTGCCAGCAGCTTCCGGACTAGCGGGGGGCCTTACCAAGAGACCCAGTACTTC.

The chain recombines TRBV2 with TRBJ2-1; D could derive from TRBD1 or TRBD2 (6 bases each). V dropped 5 bases and J dropped 8 bases, with 10 bases sitting between them. The CDR3 has 12 amino acids. Germline CDR1 and CDR2: SNHLY and FYNNEI. The DNA for the CDR3 is TGTGCCAGCAGTAGGGGGGACTATGAGCAGTTCTTC. Translating it yields CASSRGDYEQFF.

The chain recombines TRBV11-1 with TRBJ2-5; maybe TRBD1 (6 bases). The ends were cut back, 5 bases at V and 7 bases at J, with 17 bases in the middle. This CDR3 contains 14 residues. Germline V gene data show CDR1 as SGHAT and CDR2 as FQDESV (reference sequence). In DNA form, the CDR3 reads TGTGCCAGCAGCCACCGGGGCATGGGGGCGACCCAGTACTTC. Its translation is CASSHRGMGATQYF.

The chain carries TRBV5-6 and TRBJ2-2; 10 bases align to TRBD2. Germline assignment: CDR1 SGHDT and CDR2 YYEEEE. This CDR3 is built from 17 residues. V was pared by 6 bases and J by 8 bases, with 16 bases of the junction left unmatched. CDR3 nucleotides: TGTGCCAGCAACTCCTTCCCTTTAGCGGGGGGTGTTGGGGAGCTGTTTTTT. Its protein is CASNSFPLAGGVGELFF.

This chain uses TRBV20-1 with TRBJ2-1; D uncertain. Germline V gene lookup returns CDR1 DFQATT and CDR2 SNEGSKA (reference sequence). Trimming removed 6 bases at V and 6 bases at J, with 6 bases between. The CDR3 runs 10 residues. The CDR3, as DNA: TGCAGTGCCTCCATCAATGAGCAGTTCTTC. As protein: CSASINEQFF.

The sample holds many counts of this clonotype. The V call is TRBV4-2, the J call TRBJ2-2, with 8 nucleotides matching TRBD2. The germline CDR1 and CDR2 sequences are LGHNA and YNFKEQ. Germline trimming cut 5 bases from V and 5 bases from J; bases unmatched to any gene: 13. This CDR3 has 17 residues. Here the CDR3 reads CASSKDTGTRVTGELFF. CDR3 nucleotide sequence: TGTGCCAGCAGCAAGGATACCGGGACTAGGGTAACCGGGGAGCTGTTTTTT.

This clonotype was picked up many times. This rearrangement joins TRBV19 to TRBJ2-5, with 10 bases that match TRBD2. The CDR3 spans 15 residues. CDR1 is LNHDA and CDR2 is SQIVND in the germline V gene (reference sequence). Trimming at V came to 3 bases and at J to 5 bases, leaving 6 bases not matched to a gene. CDR3 in amino acids: CASSIGLAGEETQYF. In DNA, the CDR3 is TGTGCCAGTAGTATCGGGCTAGCGGGAGAGGAGACCCAGTACTTC.

This clonotype was found many times. The limits of the CDR3 on the DNA are not certain, so only TCRdb's listed CDR3 is given. The genes are TRBV7-2 and TRBJ2-7; no DNA check was done on the table's D call, TRBD2. The CDR3 length equals 15 residues, ends included. From germline, CDR1 is SGHTA and CDR2 FQGNSA. This chain's CDR3 is CASSLAGPVGAGIYF.

This clonotype was seen many times. The V call is TRBV25-1, the J call TRBJ2-5; 9 bases map to TRBD2. The CDR3 extends over 18 amino acids. Germline CDR1 MGHDK, CDR2 SYGVNS. Trimming removed 1 base from V and 5 bases from J; junction bases left unmatched: 14. CDR3 amino acids: CASSEFDNSGSTKETQYF. For the CDR3, the DNA is TGTGCCAGCAGTGAATTCGATAATAGCGGGAGTACCAAGGAGACCCAGTACTTC.

This clonotype was seen ten or more times. The chain is built from TRBV20-1 and TRBJ1-6; TRBD1 is a possible D gene (5 bases). This CDR3 is 15 amino acids long. Germline CDR1 DFQATT, CDR2 SNEGSKA (reference sequence). The V gene lost 5 bases and the J gene lost 7 bases, with 18 bases spanning the gap. CDR3 DNA: TGCAGTGCTTTTCCCCCAGGGCCGCGGAATTCACCCCTCCACTTT. This sequence encodes CSAFPPGPRNSPLHF.

This clonotype has ten or more counts. V and J are TRBV2 and TRBJ2-2, with 12 bases fitting TRBD2. The CDR3 extends over 16 amino acids. The V segment lost 7 bases and the J segment 6 bases; nucleotides outside the gene matches: 9. Germline V lookup: CDR1 SNHLY, CDR2 FYNNEI. The CDR3 sequence is CASTYGGLAGAGELFF. The CDR3 DNA reads TGTGCCAGCACGTATGGGGGACTAGCGGGCGCCGGGGAGCTGTTTTTT. Full variable domain (outside the CDR3, taken from reference TRBV2 and TRBJ2-2): EPEVTQTPSHQVTQMGQEVILRCVPISNHLYFYWYRQILGQKVEFLVSFYNNEISEKSEIFDDQFSVERPDGSNFTLKIRSTKLEDSAMYFCASTYGGLAGAGELFFGEGSRLTVL.

This clonotype was counted a single time. Since a much larger clone is just one base distant, this may be a read error. CDR3 nucleotides: TGCGCCAGCAGCTTGGTGGGGGCAGAGAACTCTGAAGCTTTCTTT. As protein: CASSLVGAENSEAFF. The chain combines TRBV5-1 with TRBJ1-1; a weak D match, TRBD1 (6 bases). Germline assignment: CDR1 SGHRS and CDR2 YFSETQ. This CDR3 comprises 15 residues.

Notes on this clonotype: Given the absence of the conserved phenylalanine or tryptophan at the CDR3 end, a read error is likely. The V gene is TRBV7-9, the J gene TRBJ2-7; perhaps D is TRBD1 or TRBD2 (5 bases each). The CDR3 has 14 residues. V shed 3 bases and J shed 1 base, with 10 bases lying between them. CDR1 is SEHNR and CDR2 is FQNEAQ in the germline V gene (reference sequence). The CDR3 sequence is CASSFPGSSYEQYL. DNA of the CDR3: TGTGCCAGCAGCTTCCCAGGGAGTTCCTACGAGCAGTACCTC.

This clonotype turned up a few times. Possible read error: a much larger clone is one base away. V and J are TRBV12-3 or TRBV12-4 and TRBJ1-5; possibly TRBD1 for D (5 bases). This CDR3 comprises 15 residues. The CDR3 reads CASSLVQDSNPPQHF. CDR3 coding DNA: TGTGCCAGCAGTTTAGTACAGGATAGCAATCCGCCCCAGCATTTT.

This chain connects TRBV7-8 to TRBJ2-7; D is ambiguous. Germline CDR1 reads SGHVS; CDR2 reads FQNEAQ. The CDR3 loop spans 13 amino acids. Trimming cost V 5 bases and J 2 bases, with 10 bases left between them. The CDR3 reads CASSGRVTYEQYF. The CDR3 DNA sequence: TGTGCCAGCAGCGGAAGGGTCACCTACGAGCAGTACTTC. Looking up the rest from reference TRBV7-8 and TRBJ2-7 gives the full variable domain: GAGVSQSPRYKVAKRGQDVALRCDPISGHVSLFWYQQALGQGPEFLTYFQNEAQLDKSGLPSDRFFAERPEGSVSTLKIQRTQQEDSAVYLCASSGRVTYEQYFGPGTRLTVT.

The sample holds a few counts of this clonotype. V and J are TRBV5-1 and TRBJ2-4; TRBD1 matches at 7 bases. The CDR3 runs 15 residues. CDR1 SGHRS and CDR2 YFSETQ come from the germline V gene. With V trimmed by 3 bases and J by 5 bases, 8 bases remained unmatched. The CDR3 protein is CASSSNRDRENIQYF. Here the CDR3 DNA reads TGCGCCAGCAGCTCGAACCGGGACAGAGAAAACATTCAGTACTTC. Supplemented by reference TRBV5-1 and TRBJ2-4, the full variable domain reads KAGVTQTPRYLIKTRGQQVTLSCSPISGHRSVSWYQQTPGQGLQFLFEYFSETQRNKGNFPGRFSGRQFSNSRSEMNVSTLELGDSALYLCASSSNRDRENIQYFGAGTRLSVL.

This clonotype was seen just once. V and J are TRBV24-1 and TRBJ2-1; 10 nucleotides match TRBD1. The CDR3 is 15 amino acids. Germline V gene sequence: CDR1 KGHDR, CDR2 SFDVKD. The junction had 12 bases not matched to a gene; V was cut back by 9 bases and J by 8 bases. For the CDR3, the DNA is TGTGCCACCTCTAGCGAGGGACAGGGGTATTATGAGCAGTTCTTC. Amino acid sequence: CATSSEGQGYYEQFF.

This clonotype was detected many times. This chain connects TRBV19 to TRBJ1-4, with D possibly TRBD1 on 6 matching bases. Germline CDR1 and CDR2: LNHDA and SQIVND (reference sequence). Trimming took 1 base from V and 8 from J, leaving 14 bases between them. The CDR3 loop spans 15 amino acids. CDR3 coding DNA: TGTGCCAGTAGTATAGCATCTCAGGGGCAAGAAAAACTGTTTTTT. Translated: CASSIASQGQEKLFF.